The T cell receptor beta chain under discussion was sequenced for a study of breast tumors, draining lymph nodes, adjacent tissues (dated by TCRdb to 2015 to 2016). About the study as a whole: In breast cancer patients, the study compared the TCR beta repertoires of tumor, adjacent nontumor tissue and axillary lymph nodes. In human breast cancer, the study set out to assess how tumor, surrounding tissue and draining lymph node repertoires relate to one another and whether T cells might be exchanged between them.

General findings and caveats noted by the study authors: Rather than being directly demonstrated, the conclusion that tumor T cells originate in lymph nodes was presented as consistent with a hypothesis. Tumors showed preferential V and J gene usage, and their T-cell repertoire diversity fell below that of lymph nodes yet above that of nontumor tissue. The data were considered consistent with the idea that most tumor T cells come from the lymph node and then expand in tumor tissue. The similarity between tumor and nontumor tissue repertoires was significantly greater in luminal-like breast cancer than in basal-like breast cancer.

CDR1 and CDR2 (MNHNY, SVGAGI) derive from the germline V gene (reference sequence). The CDR3 goes from the cysteine to the phenylalanine over 16 residues. Only the CDR3 region is kept as DNA, spanning 48 bases read in frame from base 1. The run used an Illumina HiSeq 2000. Multiplex PCR amplification was used to generate the TCR beta chain libraries. The amplified TCR beta chain products were analyzed by high-throughput sequencing. The public reads were reprocessed in TCRdb via fastp at Q25 and MiXCR, keeping in-frame beta chains. Identical CDR3 proteins give one entry, which carries the most common genes and DNA. The sample table lists about 20,000 distinct CDR3 sequences, roughly 50% of them with a count of one. In total, the top ten clones hold roughly 7.3% of the sample. This clonotype was seen once. No antigen is known for it. One end of the junction varies from germline; a read error may be responsible.

This TCR was sampled from a female donor with breast cancer. Some clones in this sample may be carry-over from other donors' samples. The sample comprised breast tumor tissue. Recombination joined TRBV6-6 with TRBJ1-5; a tentative D match to TRBD1 spans 5 bases. The CDR3 region reads CANSQQAGLGNLPQHF. The nucleotide sequence is given as TGTGCCAACAGTCAACAGGCGGGGCTGGGCAATCTGCCCCAGCATTTT.